This T cell receptor beta chain was documented in a study of PD-L1 blockade in urothelial cancer. Study context: Patients began atezolizumab, 1,200 mg intravenously every 3 weeks, in about 2014. Blood samples contained a median about 140,000 T cells. Findings of the study overall: Below-median blood TCR clonality before treatment forecast better survival.

Time point denoted: pretreatment peripheral blood. As to this clone: Its antigen is undetermined.

Some clones are missing from TCRdb's copy, which holds only in-frame ones; the method was immunoSEQ multiplex PCR. Among tens of thousands of clones listed, roughly nine tenths were seen once. This specimen consisted of PBMCs, obtained around atezolizumab (anti-PD-L1) treatment. This TCR was recovered from a man between 70 and 80 years old with urothelial cancer.

CDR3 nucleotides: TGTGCCAGCAGCTTAGTGAGCGGGGGGAGCACTGAAGCTTTCTTT. It is translated as CASSLVSGGSTEAFF. This sequence joins TRBV7-2 and TRBJ1-1; perhaps TRBD1 as D (5 bases). Germline V gene data show CDR1 as SGHTA and CDR2 as FQGNSA. The CDR3 is 15 residues long. Trimming took 1 base from V and 4 from J, leaving 13 bases between them.